This record concerns one T cell receptor (beta chain) sequence. This entry is derived from a study of blood T cell repertoires in COVID-19. Trimming removed 0 bases from V and 8 bases from J, with 10 bases in between. The CDR3 consists of 13 residues. Germline V CDR1 and CDR2: SQVTM, ANQGSEA. Clones were read by immunoSEQ multiplex PCR, and TCRdb kept only the in-frame ones, dropping some. The sample lists about 26,000 clones; roughly 89% were seen once. This receptor was taken from a man in his 70s with acute or convalescent COVID-19. The sample was peripheral blood. The gene calls are TRBV29-1 and TRBJ2-2; possible D gene TRBD2, 6 bases. The CDR3 reads CSVEDGSWGELFF. The CDR3 DNA follows: TGCAGCGTTGAAGACGGGAGCTGGGGGGAGCTGTTTTTT.